This T cell receptor (beta chain) was captured in a study of cytomegalovirus exposure and HLA in healthy donors. Using immunoSEQ multiplex PCR, the repertoire was profiled, and TCRdb retains in-frame clones only, with some absent. The sample holds around 230,000 clones; around 86% are singletons and the top ten take 0.95% to 1.5%. The CDR3 is 16 residues long. Losses at the gene ends were 4 bases for V and 1 base for J; bases not matched to a gene: 6. Germline assignment: CDR1 SNHLY and CDR2 FYNNEI. The sequenced sample consisted of PBMCs. The chain combines TRBV2 with TRBJ2-3, with 9 bases identical to TRBD1. The receptor was isolated from a woman between 25 and 40 years old in good health and CMV-seropositive. Here the CDR3 reads CASSAFTGGGTDTQYF. DNA of the CDR3: TGTGCCAGCAGTGCTTTTACAGGGGGCGGCACAGATACGCAGTATTTT.